The present entry profiles one T cell receptor beta chain with its context. The target antigen is unknown. The sample originates from a study of cytomegalovirus exposure and HLA in healthy donors. General observations from the study: Later analysis identified a missense DCLRE1C variant that was linked to TCR beta V- and J-gene trimming.

Primers: 60 Vbeta forward and 13 Jbeta reverse. TCRdb keeps only in-frame clones here, not all; method: immunoSEQ multiplex PCR. The sample has around 150,000 clones, approximately 83% seen once. This CDR3 region has 15 residues. Trimming removed 6 bases at V and 8 bases at J, with 17 bases between. The germline CDR1 and CDR2 sequences are ENHRY and SYGVKD. The sequencing sample was made of PBMCs. The receptor's source is a man in his late teens or twenties in good health and CMV-seropositive. The V call is TRBV10-3, the J call TRBJ1-6; D perhaps matches TRBD1 (5 bases). CDR3 region: CAISLKGGTDSPLHF. The DNA of the CDR3 is TGTGCCATCAGCTTAAAGGGAGGGACCGATTCACCCCTCCACTTT.